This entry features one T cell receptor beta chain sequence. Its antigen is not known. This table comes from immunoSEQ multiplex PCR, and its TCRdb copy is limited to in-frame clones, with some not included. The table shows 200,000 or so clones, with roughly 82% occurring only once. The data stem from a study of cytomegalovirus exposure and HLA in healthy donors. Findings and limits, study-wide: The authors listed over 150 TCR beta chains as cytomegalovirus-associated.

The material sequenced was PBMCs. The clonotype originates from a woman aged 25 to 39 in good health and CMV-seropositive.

The CDR3 is CASSPGTYYEQYF. CDR3 DNA: TGCGCCAGCAGTCCGGGAACATACTACGAGCAGTACTTC. J is TRBJ2-7 and V is TRBV5-1; tentatively, D is TRBD2 (5 bases). Trimming removed 5 bases at V and 3 bases at J, with 12 bases between. The germline gives CDR1 SGHRS, CDR2 YFSETQ. This CDR3 region has 13 residues.